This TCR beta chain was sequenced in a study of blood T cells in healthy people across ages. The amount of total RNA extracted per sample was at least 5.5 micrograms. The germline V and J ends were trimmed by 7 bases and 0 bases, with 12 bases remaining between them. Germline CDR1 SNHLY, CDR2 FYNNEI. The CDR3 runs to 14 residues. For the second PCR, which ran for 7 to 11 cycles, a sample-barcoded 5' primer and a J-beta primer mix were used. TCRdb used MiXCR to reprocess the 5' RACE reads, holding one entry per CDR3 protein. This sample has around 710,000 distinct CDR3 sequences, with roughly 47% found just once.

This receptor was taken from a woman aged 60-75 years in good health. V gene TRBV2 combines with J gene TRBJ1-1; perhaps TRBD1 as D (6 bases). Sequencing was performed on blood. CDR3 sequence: CASIWTAVNTEAFF. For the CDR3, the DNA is TGTGCCAGCATTTGGACAGCTGTGAACACTGAAGCTTTCTTT. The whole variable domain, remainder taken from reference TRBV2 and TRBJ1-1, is EPEVTQTPSHQVTQMGQEVILRCVPISNHLYFYWYRQILGQKVEFLVSFYNNEISEKSEIFDDQFSVERPDGSNFTLKIRSTKLEDSAMYFCASIWTAVNTEAFFGQGTRLTVV.